This T cell receptor (beta chain) comes out of a study of blood T cell repertoires in COVID-19 (dated by TCRdb to 2019 to 2021). Turning to the overall study: Collaborator samples came from the United States, Italy and Spain and covered acute and convalescent phases of COVID-19. The prospective study material was composed of cDNA or gDNA derived from T cells, B-cell-depleted T cells, or PBMCs. Deeply sampled blood TCRbeta repertoires from subjects exposed to, actively infected with, or recovered from COVID-19 were included in the dataset. The repertoires were released in a freely available public database intended as a resource for research on the immune response to SARS-CoV-2. Samples were obtained from the ongoing ImmuneRACE study (first 160 participants) and from roughly 1,300 subjects provided by 6 global collaborators. The sample metadata nearly always contained a de-identified subject ID, COVID-19 status, age in years and sex. Where available, HLA class I and class II types were obtained from metadata supplied by the sample provider rather than from assay-based typing. The research as a whole found: How much clinical and demographic metadata was included differed by source and by participant, and the metadata was provided uncurated.

TCRbeta CDR3 regions were amplified from genomic DNA using the immunoSEQ Assay, a bias-controlled multiplex PCR. In the original analysis: Nucleated cell counts per sample were estimated from amplification of reference gene primers within the assay. Sequence reads were collapsed and filtered to measure the absolute abundance of every unique TCRbeta CDR3 rearrangement. Productive Simpson clonality was computed per sample as the square root of Simpson's diversity index over productive rearrangements. The table comes from immuneACCESS by way of TCRdb, which keeps in-frame sequences with V and J called. Part of the clones is missing from these tables; in studies checked, under half for an unresolved V gene and the rest for unknown reasons. D and trimming come from the DNA, and the V and J calls and clone size come from that table. In all, the sample holds around 190,000 clones, and more than 70% of those were seen once. Approximately 8.9% of the sample goes to the ten largest clones.

The collaborating institutions used their own protocols to collect whole blood in K2EDTA tubes. For TCRbeta analysis, collaborator samples were shipped as frozen whole blood, as isolated PBMCs, or as DNA extracted from either sample type. On this clone: The antigen this receptor binds is unknown. No per-base quality is available; no much larger clone lies one base away.

From its cysteine to its phenylalanine, the CDR3 spans 11 amino acids. The kept DNA is CDR3 alone, 33 bases in frame from the first base. For CDR1 and CDR2, the germline V gene (reference sequence) lists DFQATT and SNEGSKA. Between the V and J ends, shortened by 3 bases and 6 bases respectively, the junction contains 5 bases. This TCR came from a woman in her fifties or sixties with acute or convalescent COVID-19. The V gene is TRBV20-1 and the J gene is TRBJ1-4; the D gene is not confidently resolved. The sequenced sample consisted of peripheral blood. For the CDR3, the sequence is CSASNDEKLFF. The bases read TGCAGTGCTAGCAATGATGAAAAACTGTTTTTT.